The 21 T cell receptor beta chains below come from one sample, sequenced in a study of T cell responses to AZD1222 COVID-19 vaccine. Clones were read by immunoSEQ multiplex PCR, and TCRdb kept only the in-frame ones, dropping some. The sample lists fewer than 200,000 clones; about 92% were seen once. The sequencing here drew on peripheral blood, taken on day 0 of MenACWY control vaccination. Receptors were obtained from an adult in good health.

This chain uses TRBV27 with TRBJ1-4; 7 nucleotides align to TRBD1. The CDR3 has 13 amino acids. The J segment lost 6 bases and the V segment lost 3 bases, leaving 1 base of the junction unmatched. Per the germline V gene, CDR1 is MNHEY and CDR2 is SMNVEV (reference sequence). In DNA form, the CDR3 reads TGTGCCAGCAGTTTGCAGGGGGATGAAAAACTGTTTTTT. This encodes CASSLQGDEKLFF.

This clone was counted once. This chain connects TRBV10-3 to TRBJ2-2; 11 nucleotides align to TRBD2. With 6 bases clipped from V and 1 base from J, the junction kept 1 base outside the gene matches. The CDR3 contains 15 residues. CDR1 is ENHRY, CDR2 SYGVKD, per germline. Here the CDR3 DNA reads TGTGCCATCAGGGGGACTAGCGGGAACACCGGGGAGCTGTTTTTT. Its translation is CAIRGTSGNTGELFF.

The V and J genes are TRBV20-1 and TRBJ1-1; D unresolved. V was clipped by 3 bases and J by 9 bases, with 23 bases between them. This CDR3 contains 15 residues. Germline assignment: CDR1 DFQATT and CDR2 SNEGSKA (reference sequence). CDR3 region: CSASRQPGASRQAFF. The CDR3, as DNA: TGCAGTGCTAGTCGGCAGCCCGGCGCATCTAGGCAAGCTTTCTTT.

The genes are TRBV3-1 (or the pseudogene TRBV3-2) and TRBJ2-7; 9 bases map to TRBD2. The CDR3 contains 15 residues. Germline V gene lookup returns CDR1 LGHDT and CDR2 YNNKEL (reference sequence). J was trimmed by 1 base and V by 6 bases; bases with no gene match: 7. The CDR3: CASRPGLAGSYEQYF. In DNA, the CDR3 is TGTGCCAGCAGGCCGGGACTAGCAGGGTCCTACGAGCAGTACTTC.

The chain links TRBV12-3 or TRBV12-4 to TRBJ2-3; D is unresolved. Trimming stripped 6 bases from V and 6 bases from J, with 7 bases between. The CDR3 totals 11 residues. In DNA, the CDR3 is TGTGCCAGCAGGAGAGTGGATACGCAGTATTTT. Translating it yields CASRRVDTQYF.

The chain has TRBV4-1 and TRBJ2-7; TRBD1 matches at 7 bases. The CDR3 length is 13 residues. CDR1 and CDR2 (germline): MGHRA, YSYEKL. Trimming took 9 bases from V and 3 from J; bases not matched to a gene: 8. The CDR3 spells CASRQGSGYEQYF. The CDR3, as DNA: TGCGCCAGTAGACAGGGTTCTGGCTACGAGCAGTACTTC.

The V gene is TRBV30, the J gene TRBJ1-1; no clear D gene. V gave up 1 base and J gave up 6 bases, with 9 bases separating them. CDR1 and CDR2 from the germline V gene are GTSNPN and SVGIG (reference sequence). The CDR3 runs to 12 residues. The CDR3 here is CAWSAGRPEAFF. In DNA form, the CDR3 reads TGTGCCTGGAGTGCCGGACGTCCTGAAGCTTTCTTT.

The chain joins TRBV7-9 to TRBJ1-4, with 10 bases that match TRBD1. There are 14 residues in the CDR3. After removal of 5 bases from V and 10 bases from J, the junction contained 7 bases not matched to a gene. Germline loops: CDR1 SEHNR, CDR2 FQNEAQ (reference sequence). CDR3 in DNA: TGTGCCAGCAGCCAGGGACAGGGGATCGGAAAACTGTTTTTT. This sequence encodes CASSQGQGIGKLFF.

CDR3 bases: TGTGCCAGCAGCTTAAGGCAGGGGGCCACTGAAGCTTTCTTT. Its protein product is CASSLRQGATEAFF. V and J are TRBV7-6 and TRBJ1-1; 8 bases line up with TRBD1. The CDR3 loop spans 14 amino acids. Trimming at V came to 2 bases and at J to 4 bases, leaving 3 bases not matched to a gene. The V gene's germline CDR1 is SGHVS and CDR2 FNYEAQ.

The genes are TRBV27 and TRBJ1-1; no clear D. V was clipped by 2 bases and J by 4 bases, with 8 bases between them. This CDR3 spans 13 amino acids. The germline gives CDR1 MNHEY, CDR2 SMNVEV (reference sequence). CDR3 in DNA: TGTGCCAGCAGTTTAAAGCCCGTCACTGAAGCTTTCTTT. This gives the protein CASSLKPVTEAFF.

This sequence joins TRBV18 and TRBJ1-2; no firm D call. Germline V CDR1 and CDR2: KGHSH, LQKENI. The CDR3 has 14 amino acids. Between the trimmed V and J ends, which lost 2 bases and 4 bases, there was a span of 11 bases. Here the CDR3 reads CASSPGRLGYGYTF. CDR3 in DNA: TGTGCCAGCTCACCAGGCAGGTTAGGCTATGGCTACACCTTC.

This clone was counted once. The V call is TRBV12-3 or TRBV12-4, the J call TRBJ2-7, with 7 nucleotides matching TRBD1. This CDR3 spans 13 amino acids. Germline trimming cut 5 bases from V and 8 bases from J; bases unmatched to any gene: 9. CDR3 coding DNA: TGTGCCAGCAGTCCCCAGACAGGGACCAAGCAGTACTTC. Protein: CASSPQTGTKQYF.

The chain recombines TRBV5-8 with TRBJ1-5; 7 bases are a match to TRBD1. V shed 4 bases, J shed 0 bases, and the junction held 7 bases outside the gene matches. This CDR3 region has 16 residues. Germline V gives CDR1 SGHTS, CDR2 YDEGEE. The CDR3 loop is CASSGNRGLSNQPQHF. The CDR3 DNA follows: TGTGCCAGCAGCGGAAACAGGGGACTTAGCAATCAGCCCCAGCATTTT.

The chain is built from TRBV9 and TRBJ2-1; D remains ambiguous. The CDR3 totals 15 residues. CDR1 and CDR2 from the germline V gene are SGDLS and YYNGEE. Trimming pared 0 bases from V and 2 bases from J, leaving 9 bases between. The CDR3 DNA is TGTGCCAGCAGCGTAGACCCCGCTACCTACAATGAGCAGTTCTTC. This gives the protein CASSVDPATYNEQFF.

This clone is a singleton in its sample. This chain links TRBV10-3 with TRBJ2-7; a possible D gene is TRBD1 (5 bases). Looked up from germline, CDR1 is ENHRY and CDR2 is SYGVKD. The CDR3 totals 16 residues. Trimming cost V 1 base and J 0 bases, with 13 bases left between them. The CDR3 sequence: CAISELWQGVSYEQYF. The CDR3 nucleotides read TGTGCCATCAGTGAGTTATGGCAGGGCGTCTCCTACGAGCAGTACTTC.

This sequence joins TRBV7-3 and TRBJ2-6, with D perhaps TRBD1 (6 bases). The V gene lost 0 bases and the J gene lost 0 bases, with 15 bases spanning the gap. The CDR3 runs to 19 residues. In germline, CDR1 is SGHTA, CDR2 FQGTGA. The CDR3 protein is CASSLTEQGTYSGANVLTF. CDR3 in DNA: TGTGCCAGCAGCTTAACGGAACAGGGAACCTACTCTGGGGCCAACGTCCTGACTTTC. Looking up the rest from reference TRBV7-3 and TRBJ2-6 gives the full variable domain: GAGVSQTPSNKVTEKGKYVELRCDPISGHTALYWYRQSLGQGPEFLIYFQGTGAADDSGLPNDRFFAVRPEGSVSTLKIQRTERGDSAVYLCASSLTEQGTYSGANVLTFGAGSRLTVL.

The chain has TRBV6-4 and TRBJ1-1; the match to TRBD1 covers 7 bases. Germline CDR1 is MRHNA and CDR2 is SNTAGT. This CDR3 is 15 amino acids long. V lost 6 bases and J lost 1; bases outside the gene matches: 8. The CDR3 is CASRARQGTNTEAFF. CDR3 bases: TGTGCCAGCAGAGCTAGACAGGGAACGAACACTGAAGCTTTCTTT.

The rearrangement links TRBV9 to TRBJ2-7; 11 positions agree with TRBD2. J gave up 4 bases and V 2 bases, and 5 bases lay outside the gene matches. Germline lookup yields CDR1 SGDLS and CDR2 YYNGEE. CDR3 length: 15 residues. The CDR3 sequence is CASSVGGLAVYEQYF. The CDR3 region has the DNA TGTGCCAGCAGCGTGGGGGGACTAGCGGTATACGAGCAGTACTTC.

This clone was seen just once. J is TRBJ2-2 and V is TRBV5-1, with D hard to call. The CDR3 totals 15 residues. Trimming stripped 0 bases from V and 7 bases from J, with 13 bases between. CDR1 and CDR2 (germline): SGHRS, YFSETQ. CDR3: CASSLDWATGGELFF. CDR3 nucleotide sequence: TGCGCCAGCAGCTTGGATTGGGCGACTGGCGGGGAGCTGTTTTTT.

This clone occurred a few times. The V call is TRBV5-1, the J call TRBJ1-2; D not resolved. This CDR3 is built from 17 residues. Per the germline V gene, CDR1 is SGHRS and CDR2 is YFSETQ. V was pared by 1 base and J by 2 bases, with 18 bases between. The CDR3 DNA reads as TGCGCCAGCAGCTTGACTGGCTCAATACTAACGAACTATGGCTACACCTTC. Amino acid sequence: CASSLTGSILTNYGYTF.

The J gene is TRBJ2-4, the V gene TRBV19; D gene uncertain. The length of the CDR3 is 18 residues. V was cut by 3 bases and J by 2 bases, with 20 bases left in between. Per the germline V gene, CDR1 is LNHDA and CDR2 is SQIVND (reference sequence). The CDR3 DNA reads TGTGCCAGTAGTATTCCCCTCAGCTTTCCCCTATCCAAAAACATTCAGTACTTC. Translation gives CASSIPLSFPLSKNIQYF.